The T cell receptor beta chain under discussion was sequenced for a study of blood T cell repertoires in COVID-19. Study information: The United States, Italy and Spain provided the acute and convalescent COVID-19 samples. The cDNA or gDNA used as material had been derived from T cells, B-cell-depleted T cells, or PBMCs.

Clones were sequenced by immunoSEQ multiplex PCR, and TCRdb holds only the in-frame ones, with some missing. The sample has 650,000 to 800,000 clones, about 90% seen once. The TCR comes from a woman in her late teens or twenties with acute or convalescent COVID-19. Sequencing used peripheral blood.

In DNA, the CDR3 is TGTGCCACCAGCAGGGATAAAGACAGGGCTAACTATGGCTACACCTTC. This translates into CATSRDKDRANYGYTF. V is TRBV15 and J is TRBJ1-2, with 7 bases matching TRBD1. The V gene's germline CDR1 is LNHNV and CDR2 YYDKDF (reference sequence). V was pared by 3 bases and J by 0 bases, with 7 bases of the junction left unmatched. This CDR3 spans 16 amino acids.